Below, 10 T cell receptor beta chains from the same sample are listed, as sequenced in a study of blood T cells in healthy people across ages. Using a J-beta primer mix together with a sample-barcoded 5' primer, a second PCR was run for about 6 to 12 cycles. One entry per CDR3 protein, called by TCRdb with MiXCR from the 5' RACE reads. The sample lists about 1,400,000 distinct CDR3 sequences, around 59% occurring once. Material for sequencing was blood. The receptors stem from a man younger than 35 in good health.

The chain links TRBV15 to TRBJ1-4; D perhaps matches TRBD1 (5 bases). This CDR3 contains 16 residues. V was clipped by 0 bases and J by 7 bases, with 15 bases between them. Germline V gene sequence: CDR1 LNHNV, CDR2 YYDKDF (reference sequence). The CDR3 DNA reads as TGTGCCACCAGCAGAGATCTGGCGGGGCGGGTTGAAAAACTGTTTTTT. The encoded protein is CATSRDLAGRVEKLFF.

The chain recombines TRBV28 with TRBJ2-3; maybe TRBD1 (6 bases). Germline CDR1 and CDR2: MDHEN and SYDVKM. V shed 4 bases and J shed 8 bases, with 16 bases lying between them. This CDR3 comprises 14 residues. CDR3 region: CASSSPGDIRTQYF. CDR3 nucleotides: TGTGCCAGCAGTTCTCCCGGGGACATCCGTACGCAGTATTTT.

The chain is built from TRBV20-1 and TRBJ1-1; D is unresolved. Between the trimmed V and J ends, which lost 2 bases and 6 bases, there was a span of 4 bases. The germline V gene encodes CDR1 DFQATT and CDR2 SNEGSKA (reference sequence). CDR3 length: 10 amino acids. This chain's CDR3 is CSARWAEAFF. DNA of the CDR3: TGCAGTGCTAGATGGGCTGAAGCTTTCTTT.

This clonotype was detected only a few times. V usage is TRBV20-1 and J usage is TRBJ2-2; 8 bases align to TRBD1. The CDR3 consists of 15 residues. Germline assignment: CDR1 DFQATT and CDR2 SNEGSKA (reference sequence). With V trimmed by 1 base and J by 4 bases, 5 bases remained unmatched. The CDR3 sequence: CSARVRTGITGELFF. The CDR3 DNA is TGCAGTGCTAGAGTGAGGACAGGGATCACCGGGGAGCTGTTTTTT.

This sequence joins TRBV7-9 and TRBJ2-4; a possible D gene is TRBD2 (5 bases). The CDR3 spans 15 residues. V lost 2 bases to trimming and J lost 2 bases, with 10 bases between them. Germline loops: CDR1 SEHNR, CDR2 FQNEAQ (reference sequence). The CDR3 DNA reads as TGTGCCAGCAGCTTATTGGAGGCAACCAAAAACATTCAGTACTTC. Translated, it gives CASSLLEATKNIQYF.

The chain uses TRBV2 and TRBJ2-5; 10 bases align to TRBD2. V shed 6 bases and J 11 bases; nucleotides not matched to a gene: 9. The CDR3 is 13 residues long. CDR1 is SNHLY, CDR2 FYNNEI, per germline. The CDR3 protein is CASSAGTSVEQYF. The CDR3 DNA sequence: TGTGCCAGCAGCGCCGGGACTAGCGTTGAGCAGTACTTC. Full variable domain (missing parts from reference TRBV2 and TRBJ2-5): EPEVTQTPSHQVTQMGQEVILRCVPISNHLYFYWYRQILGQKVEFLVSFYNNEISEKSEIFDDQFSVERPDGSNFTLKIRSTKLEDSAMYFCASSAGTSVEQYFGPGTRLLVL.

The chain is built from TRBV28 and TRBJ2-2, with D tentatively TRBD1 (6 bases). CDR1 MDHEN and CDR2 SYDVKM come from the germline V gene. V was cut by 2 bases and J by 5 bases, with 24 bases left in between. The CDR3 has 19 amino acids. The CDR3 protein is CASSLDPRDTTDSTGELFF. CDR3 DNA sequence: TGTGCCAGCAGTTTAGACCCTCGGGACACAACAGATTCAACCGGGGAGCTGTTTTTT.

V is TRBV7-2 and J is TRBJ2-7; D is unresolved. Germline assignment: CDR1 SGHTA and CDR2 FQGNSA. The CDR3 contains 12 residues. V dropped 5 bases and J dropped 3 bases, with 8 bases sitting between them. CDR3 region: CASSRVIYEQYF. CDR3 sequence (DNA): TGTGCCAGCAGCCGTGTGATCTACGAGCAGTACTTC.

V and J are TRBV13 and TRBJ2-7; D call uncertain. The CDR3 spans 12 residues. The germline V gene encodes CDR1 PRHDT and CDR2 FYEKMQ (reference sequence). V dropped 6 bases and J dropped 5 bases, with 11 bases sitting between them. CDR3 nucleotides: TGTGCCAGCAGGTTCAGGAGCCACGAGCAGTACTTC. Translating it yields CASRFRSHEQYF.

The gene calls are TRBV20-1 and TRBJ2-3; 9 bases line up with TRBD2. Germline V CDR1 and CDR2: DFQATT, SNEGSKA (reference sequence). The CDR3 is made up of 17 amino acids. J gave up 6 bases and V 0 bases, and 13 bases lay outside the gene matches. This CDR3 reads CSARDLGAGGDGDTQYF. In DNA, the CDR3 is TGCAGTGCTAGAGATCTTGGCGCGGGAGGGGACGGGGATACGCAGTATTTT.